Presented here are 7 T cell receptor beta chains from one specimen sequenced in a study of beta chain features in type 1 diabetes. Sequencing targeted expressed TCRB transcripts, as all isolated RNA had been reverse transcribed. Repertoires were generated with immunoSEQ multiplex PCR, while TCRdb's copy carries only in-frame clones and drops some. There are 970,000 or so clones in the sample; 17% occur only once, and around 0.02% lies in the top ten. Source material: naive CD4+ T cells from blood. These receptors all come from a woman aged 18-29 years in good health.

This chain links TRBV10-3 with TRBJ2-7, with 8 bases aligning to TRBD2. The CDR3 is 15 residues long. Germline CDR1 is ENHRY and CDR2 is SYGVKD. V lost 5 bases, J lost 3 bases, and 9 bases stayed unmatched. CDR3 protein: CAISLSVAGGYEQYF. The CDR3 DNA is TGTGCCATCAGTCTTTCCGTCGCGGGGGGCTACGAGCAGTACTTC.

This clone occurred a few times. This chain links TRBV6-6 with TRBJ1-5; a possible D gene is TRBD1 (5 bases). Germline V CDR1 and CDR2: MNHNY, SVGAGI (reference sequence). Trimming shortened V by 6 bases and J by 6 bases, and 12 bases separated the two germline ends. The CDR3 loop spans 13 amino acids. For the CDR3, the DNA is TGTGCCAGCAGCCCAAGAGGGGTTCAGCCCCAGCATTTT. This gives the protein CASSPRGVQPQHF.

This rearrangement joins TRBV4-1 to TRBJ2-1; possibly TRBD2 for D (5 bases). Germline V gene lookup returns CDR1 MGHRA and CDR2 YSYEKL. The CDR3 totals 15 residues. V lost 3 bases and J lost 4, with 13 bases in between. The CDR3 DNA reads TGCGCCAGCAGCCACGGACTCAAATCTTACAATGAGCAGTTCTTC. This codes for CASSHGLKSYNEQFF.

The chain combines TRBV18 with TRBJ2-5, with a possible D match to TRBD1 (6 bases). The CDR3 runs to 17 residues. Germline V lookup: CDR1 KGHSH, CDR2 LQKENI. V was pared by 3 bases and J by 4 bases, with 21 bases between. For the CDR3, the DNA is TGTGCCAGCTCACCCCGACCGCCGGCAGGGGCGCGAGAGACCCAGTACTTC. Translated, it gives CASSPRPPAGARETQYF.

V usage is TRBV19 and J usage is TRBJ2-1; D is uncertain. Trimming removed 3 bases at V and 3 bases at J, with 9 bases between. Germline CDR1 LNHDA, CDR2 SQIVND (reference sequence). CDR3 size: 14 residues. The chain's CDR3 is CASSIYPNYNEQFF. The CDR3 DNA follows: TGTGCCAGTAGTATCTACCCGAACTACAATGAGCAGTTCTTC.

This sequence joins TRBV4-2 and TRBJ2-7; 7 bases fit TRBD1. The CDR3 runs to 16 residues. Trimming took 0 bases from V and 3 from J; bases not matched to a gene: 8. CDR1 LGHNA and CDR2 YNFKEQ come from the germline V gene. CDR3 sequence (DNA): TGTGCCAGCAGCCAAGAACCGGGACAGAGCGGCTACGAGCAGTACTTC. Amino acid sequence: CASSQEPGQSGYEQYF.

This clone was seen more than once but under ten times. V gene TRBV7-3 combines with J gene TRBJ2-1; D not certain. The germline V gene encodes CDR1 SGHTA and CDR2 FQGTGA. This CDR3 contains 14 residues. V lost 2 bases and J 6 bases, leaving 11 bases between the germline ends. This CDR3 is CASSLSPGSNEQFF. The CDR3 DNA follows: TGTGCCAGCAGCTTATCGCCCGGCTCCAATGAGCAGTTCTTC.